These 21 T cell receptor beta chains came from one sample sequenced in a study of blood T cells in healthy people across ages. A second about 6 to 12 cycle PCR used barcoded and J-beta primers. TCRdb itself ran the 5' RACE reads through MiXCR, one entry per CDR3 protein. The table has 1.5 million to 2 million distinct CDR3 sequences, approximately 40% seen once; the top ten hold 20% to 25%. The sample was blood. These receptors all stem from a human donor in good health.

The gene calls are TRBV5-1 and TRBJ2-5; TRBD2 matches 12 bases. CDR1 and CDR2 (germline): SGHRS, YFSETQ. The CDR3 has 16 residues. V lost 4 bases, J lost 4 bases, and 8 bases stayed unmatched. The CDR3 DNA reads TGCGCCAGCAGCCCGACTAGCGGGGGTTCCGGAGAGACCCAGTACTTC. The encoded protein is CASSPTSGGSGETQYF.

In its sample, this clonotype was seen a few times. Here the CDR3 DNA reads TGCAGTGCTTGGGCTGGGGGCAACTATGGCTACACCTTC. Its translation: CSAWAGGNYGYTF. V gene TRBV20-1 combines with J gene TRBJ1-2; TRBD1 is a possible D gene (6 bases). The CDR3 runs to 13 residues. The germline CDR1 and CDR2 sequences are DFQATT and SNEGSKA (reference sequence). Trimming stripped 5 bases from V and 2 bases from J, with 12 bases between.

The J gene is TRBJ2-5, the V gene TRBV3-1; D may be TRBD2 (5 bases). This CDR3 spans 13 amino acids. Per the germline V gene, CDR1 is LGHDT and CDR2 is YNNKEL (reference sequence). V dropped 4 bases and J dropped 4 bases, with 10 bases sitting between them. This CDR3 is CASSRPGGETQYF. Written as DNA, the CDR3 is TGTGCCAGCAGCCGACCTGGAGGAGAGACCCAGTACTTC.

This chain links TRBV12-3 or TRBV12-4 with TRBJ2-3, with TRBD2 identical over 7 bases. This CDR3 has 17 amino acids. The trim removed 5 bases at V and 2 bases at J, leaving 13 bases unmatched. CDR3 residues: CASSPGELALLTDTQYF. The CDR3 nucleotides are TGTGCCAGCAGTCCGGGGGAACTAGCGCTTCTCACAGATACGCAGTATTTT.

The CDR3: CASSQGQTSYNEQFF. The CDR3, as DNA: TGCGCCAGCAGCCAAGGACAGACGTCGTACAATGAGCAGTTCTTC. The genes are TRBV4-3 and TRBJ2-1; a weak D match, TRBD1 (5 bases). Trimming cost V 1 base and J 4 bases, with 11 bases left between them. Germline CDR1 LGHNA, CDR2 YSLEER. The CDR3 spans 15 residues.

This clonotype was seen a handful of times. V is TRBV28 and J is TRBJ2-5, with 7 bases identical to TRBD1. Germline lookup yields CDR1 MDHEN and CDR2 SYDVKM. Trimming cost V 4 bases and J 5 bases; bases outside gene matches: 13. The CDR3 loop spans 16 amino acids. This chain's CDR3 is CASSSSPKQGPETQYF. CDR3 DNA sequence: TGTGCCAGCAGTTCAAGTCCGAAACAGGGGCCGGAGACCCAGTACTTC. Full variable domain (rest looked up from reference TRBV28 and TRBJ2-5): DVKVTQSSRYLVKRTGEKVFLECVQDMDHENMFWYRQDPGLGLRLIYFSYDVKMKEKGDIPEGYSVSREKKERFSLILESASTNQTSMYLCASSSSPKQGPETQYFGPGTRLLVL.

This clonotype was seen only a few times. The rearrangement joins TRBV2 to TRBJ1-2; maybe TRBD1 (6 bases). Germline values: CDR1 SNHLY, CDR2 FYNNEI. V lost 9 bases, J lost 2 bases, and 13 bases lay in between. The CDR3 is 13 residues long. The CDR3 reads CASRWTANYGYTF. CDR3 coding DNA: TGTGCCAGTCGATGGACAGCAAACTATGGCTACACCTTC.

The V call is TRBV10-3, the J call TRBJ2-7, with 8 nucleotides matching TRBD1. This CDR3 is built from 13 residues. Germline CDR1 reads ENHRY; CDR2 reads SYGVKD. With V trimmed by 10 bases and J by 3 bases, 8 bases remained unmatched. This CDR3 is CATADRELYEQYF. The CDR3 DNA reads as TGTGCCACCGCGGACAGGGAGCTCTACGAGCAGTACTTC.

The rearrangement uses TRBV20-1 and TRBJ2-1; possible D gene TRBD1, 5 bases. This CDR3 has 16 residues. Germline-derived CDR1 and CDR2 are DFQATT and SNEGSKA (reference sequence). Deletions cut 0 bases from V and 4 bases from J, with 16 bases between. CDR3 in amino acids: CSARDRNRLVYNEQFF. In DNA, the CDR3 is TGCAGTGCTAGAGATCGCAACAGGCTCGTTTACAATGAGCAGTTCTTC.

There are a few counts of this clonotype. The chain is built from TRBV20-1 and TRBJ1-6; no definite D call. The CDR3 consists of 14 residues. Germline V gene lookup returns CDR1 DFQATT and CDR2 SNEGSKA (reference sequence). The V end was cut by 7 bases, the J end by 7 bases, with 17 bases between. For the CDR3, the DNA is TGCAGTGGAAAAAGGGCCGAAGAGAATTCACCCCTCCACTTT. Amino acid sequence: CSGKRAEENSPLHF.

CDR3 sequence: CASSYGRDDEKLFF. CDR3 nucleotides: TGTGCCAGCAGTTACGGCCGGGACGATGAAAAACTGTTTTTT. This chain uses TRBV6-2 or TRBV6-3 with TRBJ1-4, with D perhaps matching TRBD1 (5 bases). The CDR3 covers 14 residues. Trimming pared 2 bases from V and 6 bases from J, leaving 10 bases between. Germline V gives CDR1 MNHEY, CDR2 SVGEGT.

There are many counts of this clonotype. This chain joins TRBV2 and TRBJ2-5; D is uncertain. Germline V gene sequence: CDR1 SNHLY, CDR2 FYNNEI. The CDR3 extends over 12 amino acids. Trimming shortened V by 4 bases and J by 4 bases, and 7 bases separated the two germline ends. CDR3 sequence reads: CASSGVSETQYF. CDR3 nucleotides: TGTGCCAGCAGTGGAGTTTCAGAGACCCAGTACTTC.

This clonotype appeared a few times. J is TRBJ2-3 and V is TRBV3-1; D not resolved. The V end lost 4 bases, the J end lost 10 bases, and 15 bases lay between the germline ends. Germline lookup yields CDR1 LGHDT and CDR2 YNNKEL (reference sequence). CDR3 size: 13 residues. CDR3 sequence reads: CASSRQAAPSQYF. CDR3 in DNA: TGTGCCAGCAGCCGACAAGCTGCCCCGTCGCAGTATTTT.

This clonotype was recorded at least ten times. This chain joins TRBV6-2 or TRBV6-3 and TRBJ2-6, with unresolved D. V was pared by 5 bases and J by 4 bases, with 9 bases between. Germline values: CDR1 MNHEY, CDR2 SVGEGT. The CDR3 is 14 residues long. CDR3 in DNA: TGTGCCAGCAGTACCCTGGAAGGGGCCAACGTCCTGACTTTC. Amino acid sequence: CASSTLEGANVLTF.

CDR3 amino acids: CSASRPRAGGGDYGYTF. The CDR3 coding sequence is TGCAGTGCTAGTCGCCCCCGGGCGGGGGGAGGAGACTATGGCTACACCTTC. The chain combines TRBV20-1 with TRBJ1-2; perhaps TRBD1 as D (5 bases). The CDR3 covers 17 residues. V lost 3 bases, J lost 3 bases, and 23 bases lay in between. The germline gives CDR1 DFQATT, CDR2 SNEGSKA (reference sequence).

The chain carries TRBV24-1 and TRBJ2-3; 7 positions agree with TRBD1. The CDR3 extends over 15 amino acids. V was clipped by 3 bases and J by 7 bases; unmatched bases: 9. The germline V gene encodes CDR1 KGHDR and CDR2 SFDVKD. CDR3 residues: CATSDPGTVSYTQYF. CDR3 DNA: TGTGCCACCAGTGATCCCGGGACAGTTTCATATACGCAGTATTTT.

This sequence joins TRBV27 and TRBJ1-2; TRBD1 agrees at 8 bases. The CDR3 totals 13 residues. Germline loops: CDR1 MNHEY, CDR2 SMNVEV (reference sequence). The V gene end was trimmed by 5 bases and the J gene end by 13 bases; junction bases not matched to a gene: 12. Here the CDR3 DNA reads TGTGCCAGCAGTAACCTCGGTGCAGGGGGCATCACCTTC. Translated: CASSNLGAGGITF.

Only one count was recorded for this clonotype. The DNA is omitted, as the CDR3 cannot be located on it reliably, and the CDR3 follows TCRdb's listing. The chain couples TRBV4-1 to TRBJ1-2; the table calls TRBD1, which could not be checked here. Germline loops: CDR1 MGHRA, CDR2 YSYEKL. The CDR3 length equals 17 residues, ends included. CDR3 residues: CASSPRAAFGPGYGYTF.

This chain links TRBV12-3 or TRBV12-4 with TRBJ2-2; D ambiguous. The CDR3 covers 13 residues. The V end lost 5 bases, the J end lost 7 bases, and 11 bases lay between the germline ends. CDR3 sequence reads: CASSNKYNGELFF. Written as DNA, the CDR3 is TGTGCCAGCAGTAACAAATACAACGGGGAGCTGTTTTTT.

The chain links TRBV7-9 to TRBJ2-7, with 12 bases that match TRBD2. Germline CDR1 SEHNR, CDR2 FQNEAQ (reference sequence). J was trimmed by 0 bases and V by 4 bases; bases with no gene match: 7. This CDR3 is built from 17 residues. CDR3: CASSSRTSGASSYEQYF. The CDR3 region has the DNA TGTGCCAGCAGCTCCCGGACTAGCGGGGCCAGCTCCTACGAGCAGTACTTC.

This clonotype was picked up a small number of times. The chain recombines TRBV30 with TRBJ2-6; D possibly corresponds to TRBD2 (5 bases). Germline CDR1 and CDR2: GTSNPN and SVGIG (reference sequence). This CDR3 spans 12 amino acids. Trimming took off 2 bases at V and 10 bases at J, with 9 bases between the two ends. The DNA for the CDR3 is TGTGCCTGGAGTCGGACTCTGAACGTCCTGACTTTC. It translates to CAWSRTLNVLTF.